This T cell receptor (beta chain) was identified during a study of long-term antiretroviral therapy in people with HIV (dated by TCRdb to about 2022). As for the study more broadly: Collection of the earliest samples took place about a decade ahead of the 2015 WHO recommendation for immediate ART, at a time when ART was typically delayed until CD4 counts fell. From fewer than 35 adults with confirmed HIV infection, the cohort provided approximately 190 cryopreserved PBMC samples, gathered serially across a mean of about six years (range 1-12). Eleven of the 30 participants with HIV were female. This retrospective serial study examined whether starting ART and sustained HIV suppression were associated with changes in the composition and diversity of the TRB repertoire in peripheral blood. Test extractions of a monoclonal T-cell line alongside about 35 polyclonal samples showed no cross-contamination during QIAcube processing. Points the paper makes about the study in general: Inferences about post-ART repertoire changes were limited because no data were available on ART adherence, viral resistance or therapy changes. Unsorted PBMC were profiled instead of sorted CD4+ and CD8+ T cells because pre-ART samples had limited cell numbers. The repertoire was dominated across all time points by expanded TRB clones identified before ART initiation, although this dominance was seen to fluctuate and to decrease in many PLHIV after ART. HIV repertoires had narrower CDR3 length ranges than controls, and the network structure suggested an antigen-experienced repertoire that shifted only slightly toward naive after ART. Starting ART was linked to a significant rise in TRB diversity, yet even with long-term ART the diversity remained significantly lower than in transplant donor controls. The samples were dated from about 2003 to 2018, and the ART regimens that were used may be less effective than current ART regimens. Because PBMC availability was limited, only the TCR beta chain was sequenced, with no alpha chain pairing.

Note on this clone: The antigen this receptor binds is unknown. The sample holds no much larger clone one base away, and base qualities are not on file.

The immunoSEQ hsTCRB v3.0 assay was used at survey level resolution to sequence the TRB variable region. The target sequencing depth for TRB was 40,000-50,000 T-cell genomes per sample. An Illumina MiSeq with a v3 150-cycle kit was used to sequence the pooled TRB libraries. In the source study's methods: Repertoire analysis ran in R within a reproducible Nextflow workflow covering QC, data transformation and analysis. LymphoSeq2, an R package for AIRR-Seq data exploration, was used to implement custom analyses. A few samples that produced fewer than 5000 total TRB sequences were removed, so approximately 190 HIV repertoires were analyzed. Among the approximately 200 retained HIV repertoires, approximately 59 were collected before ART initiation and 120 to 140 after ART initiation. Each repertoire was downsampled to 5000 TRB nucleotide sequences, and summary statistics were averaged across 100 downsampling iterations. The analysis kept only TRB sequences whose CDR3 regions were at least seven amino acids long. Diversity was assessed using a clonality score derived from Shannon entropy and using the Gini coefficient. Repertoire networks linked the top 5000 CDR3 amino acid sequences whenever two sequences differed by an edit distance of one. Antigen specificity groups and MHC restriction were predicted for TRB CDR3 amino acid sequences with GLIPH2. To flag known CMV, EBV, HIV or tissue antigen associations, CDR3 amino acid sequences were matched against VDJdb and McPAS-TCR. Pre-ART, post-ART and control groups were compared with Wilcoxon signed-rank tests and Holm-Bonferroni correction. TCRdb took this table from immuneACCESS and kept in-frame rearrangements with V and J called. Such tables lack part of the clones; where checked against another copy, unresolved V genes explain under half of the gap, and the rest is unexplained. V, J and clone size derive from that table, while D and trimming were established from the DNA sequence. This sample holds thousands of clones; more than 65% were observed only once. The top ten clones comprise about 15% of the sample.

Per the germline V gene, SQVTM is the CDR1 and ANQGSEA is the CDR2. V is cut by 4 bases and J by 8 bases, and the space between the germline ends is 1 base. The CDR3 has 8 amino acids, counting the end cysteine and phenylalanine. CDR3 DNA only is kept here, 24 bases in frame from base 1. Inclusion was restricted to participants for whom at least one PBMC sample before ART initiation and at least two post-ART samples were available. All participants with HIV were treated in the United States of America. Before DNA extraction, cryopreserved samples of about 0.9-10 million PBMC were thawed and then washed. At the time of the earliest PBMC sample for each participant with HIV, ages ranged from about 20 to 54 years. Per participant, PBMC samples came from 1-4 timepoints prior to ART initiation and 2-8 timepoints following ART initiation, for a median of 7 samples. Serial HIV viral load, CD4+ T-cell count, ART history and demographic data were obtained for every participant. Genomic DNA was extracted from unsorted PBMC with a Qiagen kit on a QIAcube, processed in batches of 12 samples.

This specimen consisted of unsorted PBMCs, obtained 0.1 years after starting antiretroviral therapy. The chain couples TRBV29-1 to TRBJ2-3; the D gene assignment is ambiguous. This TCR was sampled from a middle-aged man with HIV. The base sequence is TGCAGCGTTGGTACGCAGTATTTT. Its protein product is CSVGTQYF.